This T cell receptor beta chain was recorded in a study of T cell repertoires in cytomegalovirus infection (dated by TCRdb to 2018 to 2020). Study-wide context: Because public TCR beta signatures pointed to carriage of CMV infection together with the matching HLA type, the HLA type of each donor mattered for the analysis.

Overall study results and their limits: The ex vivo response was dominated by HLA-C-restricted CMV-specific TCR beta clonotypes, which also provided the single most frequent clonotype in two of eight donors. In both this cohort and an independent roughly 350-donor cohort, the cumulative frequency of public TCR beta family members distinguished carriers of CMV infection plus the relevant HLA type.

CDR1 and CDR2, per the germline V gene, are MNHEY and SVGEGT. The CDR3 covers 14 residues, taking in both the cysteine and the phenylalanine. The kept DNA is CDR3 alone, 42 bases in frame from the first base. V drops 6 bases and J drops 4 bases, leaving 15 bases in between. This clonotype was detected only a few times. Its antigen is unknown. Within one base of it there is no much larger clone, and no base qualities were kept. TCRdb shows the sequencer as Illumina HiSeq 1500. TCRdb cleaned the public reads at Q25 with fastp, built clones with MiXCR and kept in-frame beta chains. Each CDR3 protein gets just one entry, which takes the most common genes and DNA from the rows behind it. Present in this sample are approximately 150,000 distinct CDR3 sequences, roughly a sixth of which were seen just once. About 17% of the sample comes from the top ten.

The sequencing sample was made of CD8+ T cells from PBMCs. Recombination connected TRBV6-2 or TRBV6-3 to TRBJ1-1, and perhaps TRBD1 as D gene, on 6 matching bases. This clonotype originated in a human donor in good health (CMV status not recorded). Some clones in this sample may be carry-over from other donors' samples. The encoded CDR3 is CASSHFRGGTEAFF. The DNA sequence is given as TGTGCCAGCAGCCATTTCAGGGGAGGCACTGAAGCTTTCTTT.